The clone carrying this T cell receptor beta chain was seen more than once but under ten times. Its target is unknown. cDNA specific to TCR beta was made from 500 to 650 ng of total RNA, with a constant-region primer employed for priming. Construction of TCR beta libraries relied on three successive nested multiplex PCR rounds employing slightly modified ARM-PCR. The opening two PCR rounds, ten to eleven cycles each, paired TRBV1-TRBV30 forward primers with a C-beta reverse primer. TCRdb processed the multiplex PCR reads anew with MiXCR; each CDR3 protein has one entry. The sample consists of about 320,000 distinct CDR3 sequences, 60% to 80% of them appearing once. This sample was taken from a study of tumor-infiltrating lymphocytes in primary liver carcinoma. The study extracted blood RNA from unsorted whole blood and also extracted germline DNA. Germline V lookup: CDR1 SEHNR, CDR2 FQNEAQ (reference sequence). V lost 1 base and J lost 10, with 16 bases in between. The CDR3 loop spans 15 amino acids.

Study observations and caveats: When set against blood, tumors had a significantly higher top-250-clone fraction (p = 0.039).

This chain uses TRBV7-9 with TRBJ1-4, with D possibly TRBD1 on 6 matching bases. This receptor was taken from a man between 35 and 55 years old with primary liver carcinoma and hepatitis B virus infection. Sequencing input: peripheral blood. CDR3 DNA: TGTGCCAGCAGCTTAGGGGACACGGTGGGTGGAAAACTGTTTTTT. It codes for CASSLGDTVGGKLFF.